This entry describes one TCR beta chain. Germline assignment: CDR1 MRHNA and CDR2 SNTAGT. The CDR3 runs 14 residues. The junction had 7 bases not matched to a gene; V was cut back by 2 bases and J by 7 bases. This sample was taken from a study of blood T cells in healthy people across ages. Primed by a sample-barcoded 5' primer and a J-beta primer mix, a second PCR proceeded for roughly 7 to 11 cycles. TCRdb re-called the 5' RACE reads through MiXCR, storing one row per CDR3 protein. The data contain 650,000 to 1,000,000 distinct CDR3 sequences, about 34% of them singletons. The sample comprised blood. The genes are TRBV6-4 and TRBJ1-1, with TRBD1 identical over 7 bases. The receptor was isolated from a man younger than 35 in good health. As DNA, the CDR3 is TGTGCCAGCAGTGACAGGGGGCACATTGATGAAGCTTTCTTT. Its protein is CASSDRGHIDEAFF.